Each of the 28 T cell receptor beta chains below was sequenced from the same sample in a study of control samples from healthy donors and cancer patients. Repertoires were generated with immunoSEQ multiplex PCR, while TCRdb's copy carries only in-frame clones and drops some. The sample consists of approximately 150,000 clones, under 95% of them appearing once. Sequencing used blood. The receptor set was obtained from a man between 18 and 35 years old in good health.

The CDR3 loop is CASSPWTGGNSMTNEKLFF. The CDR3 DNA reads TGTGCCAGCAGCCCGTGGACAGGGGGAAACTCTATGACTAATGAAAAACTGTTTTTT. The chain combines TRBV14 with TRBJ1-4; 10 bases align to TRBD1. Trimming removed 4 bases from V and 2 bases from J; junction bases left unmatched: 13. Germline CDR1 and CDR2: SGHDN and FVKESK. There are 19 residues in the CDR3.

The J gene is TRBJ2-2, the V gene TRBV28, with TRBD1 identical over 8 bases. V was clipped by 6 bases and J by 4 bases; unmatched bases: 10. The CDR3 is made up of 16 amino acids. Germline CDR1 and CDR2: MDHEN and SYDVKM. CDR3 region: CASSSTGGFSTGELFF. The CDR3 region has the DNA TGTGCCAGCAGCTCTACAGGGGGGTTCTCCACCGGGGAGCTGTTTTTT.

In DNA, the CDR3 is TGTGCCAGCAGCACGGGGGAGACCCAGTACTTC. It yields the protein CASSTGETQYF. The V gene is TRBV6-5, the J gene TRBJ2-5, with a possible D match to TRBD2 (5 bases). The germline gives CDR1 MNHEY, CDR2 SVGAGI. The CDR3 extends over 11 amino acids. Trimming stripped 6 bases from V and 5 bases from J, with 7 bases between.

The chain uses TRBV28 and TRBJ1-5, with 7 nucleotides matching TRBD1. CDR1 is MDHEN, CDR2 SYDVKM, per germline. The CDR3 is 16 amino acids. The V segment lost 5 bases and the J segment 2 bases; nucleotides outside the gene matches: 9. CDR3 sequence: CASSRRGGLGNQPQHF. CDR3 coding DNA: TGTGCCAGCAGTCGACGAGGGGGCTTGGGCAATCAGCCCCAGCATTTT.

V usage is TRBV27 and J usage is TRBJ2-1; 10 bases match TRBD1. Germline loops: CDR1 MNHEY, CDR2 SMNVEV (reference sequence). The CDR3 covers 16 residues. After removal of 5 bases from V and 4 bases from J, the junction contained 8 bases not matched to a gene. This CDR3 reads CASSPRDRGRYNEQFF. DNA of the CDR3: TGTGCCAGCAGTCCCAGGGACAGGGGACGATACAATGAGCAGTTCTTC.

This clone was picked up one time. The CDR3 sequence: CASSLGTGGYEQYF. For the CDR3, the DNA is TGTGCCAGCAGTCTGGGGACAGGGGGCTACGAGCAGTACTTC. The rearrangement links TRBV28 to TRBJ2-7; 11 bases align to TRBD1. The CDR3 is made up of 14 amino acids. Germline CDR1 reads MDHEN; CDR2 reads SYDVKM. With 5 bases clipped from V and 3 bases from J, the junction kept 3 bases outside the gene matches.

This sequence joins TRBV4-1 and TRBJ2-3; the D gene is possibly TRBD2 (5 bases). The CDR3 has 15 amino acids. Trimming left V 5 bases short and J 1 base short, with 13 bases between. From germline, CDR1 is MGHRA and CDR2 YSYEKL. The CDR3 loop is CASSDQDFRTDTQYF. The CDR3 DNA sequence: TGCGCCAGCAGCGATCAGGACTTTCGCACAGATACGCAGTATTTT.

This chain uses TRBV28 with TRBJ1-5; a weak D match, TRBD1 (6 bases). The germline V gene encodes CDR1 MDHEN and CDR2 SYDVKM. The CDR3 runs 15 residues. V lost 4 bases and J 1 base, leaving 11 bases between the germline ends. The CDR3 nucleotides read TGTGCCAGCAGTTCCAGAAGGGGGAGCAATCAGCCCCAGCATTTT. Encoded protein: CASSSRRGSNQPQHF.

Written as DNA, the CDR3 is TGTGCCACCAGCAGTAGCGGGGGGAAAGAGACCCAGTACTTC. Translating gives CATSSSGGKETQYF. This sequence joins TRBV15 and TRBJ2-5; 10 bases align to TRBD2. The CDR3 is 14 residues long. Unmatched junction bases numbered 1, after V lost 3 bases and J lost 3 bases. Germline CDR1 is LNHNV and CDR2 is YYDKDF (reference sequence).

The chain uses TRBV28 and TRBJ2-7; D is perhaps TRBD2 (5 bases). The CDR3 runs 13 residues. The ends were cut back, 6 bases at V and 3 bases at J, with 12 bases in the middle. Germline CDR1 reads MDHEN; CDR2 reads SYDVKM. This CDR3 is CASSSGVNYEQYF. The CDR3 nucleotides are TGTGCCAGCAGCTCCGGGGTTAACTACGAGCAGTACTTC. The variable domain in full, with the rest retrieved from reference TRBV28 and TRBJ2-7, is DVKVTQSSRYLVKRTGEKVFLECVQDMDHENMFWYRQDPGLGLRLIYFSYDVKMKEKGDIPEGYSVSREKKERFSLILESASTNQTSMYLCASSSGVNYEQYFGPGTRLTVT.

J is TRBJ1-2 and V is TRBV28, with a tentative D call TRBD1 (5 bases). The V and J ends lost 2 bases and 6 bases respectively, with 16 bases between them. The CDR3 is 15 residues long. In germline, CDR1 is MDHEN, CDR2 SYDVKM. The CDR3 coding sequence is TGTGCCAGCAGTTTAGTGGGCAGGGAGGCGCATGGCTACACCTTC. It translates to CASSLVGREAHGYTF.

V usage is TRBV5-4 and J usage is TRBJ1-4, with unresolved D. This CDR3 has 15 residues. In germline, CDR1 is SGHNT, CDR2 YYREEE (reference sequence). Trimming left V 4 bases short and J 1 base short, with 11 bases between. The CDR3 sequence: CASSQNSGTNEKLFF. The CDR3 region has the DNA TGTGCCAGCAGCCAAAACTCCGGAACTAATGAAAAACTGTTTTTT.

The chain has TRBV5-1 and TRBJ2-1, with no clear D. Trimming took off 5 bases at V and 6 bases at J, with 21 bases between the two ends. Germline V CDR1 and CDR2: SGHRS, YFSETQ. This CDR3 spans 16 amino acids. CDR3 bases: TGCGCCAGCAGTCCCCGATCCTCGGCGGTCCCCAATGAGCAGTTCTTC. This sequence encodes CASSPRSSAVPNEQFF.

The chain carries TRBV6-6 and TRBJ1-5; D unclear. The V gene lost 2 bases and the J gene lost 0 bases, with 5 bases spanning the gap. Germline-derived CDR1 and CDR2 are MNHNY and SVGAGI (reference sequence). This CDR3 region has 14 residues. The CDR3 here is CASSYTHSNQPQHF. The CDR3 DNA is TGTGCCAGCAGTTACACGCATAGCAATCAGCCCCAGCATTTT.

This clone was recorded a few times. The V call is TRBV4-2, the J call TRBJ1-5; tentatively, D is TRBD1 (5 bases). The CDR3 totals 15 residues. Germline V gives CDR1 LGHNA, CDR2 YNFKEQ. Trimming shortened V by 4 bases and J by 0 bases, and 10 bases separated the two germline ends. The CDR3 DNA reads as TGTGCCAGCAGCCCGACAGTAGTTAGCAATCAGCCCCAGCATTTT. This translates into CASSPTVVSNQPQHF.

This rearrangement joins TRBV28 to TRBJ2-7; 9 nucleotides agree with TRBD2. V was clipped by 8 bases and J by 7 bases; unmatched bases: 15. The CDR3 has 15 amino acids. Germline CDR1 reads MDHEN; CDR2 reads SYDVKM. The CDR3 coding sequence is TGTGCCAGCGACCGTGGGCTAGCGGGAACAGGGGAGCAGTACTTC. Translation gives CASDRGLAGTGEQYF.

Comments on this clone: This sample also contains other DNA sequences that code for the same CDR3. The V gene is TRBV7-2, the J gene TRBJ2-1; the match to TRBD2 covers 13 bases. Germline CDR1 SGHTA, CDR2 FQGNSA. This CDR3 contains 15 residues. V shed 5 bases and J 3 bases; nucleotides not matched to a gene: 1. The CDR3 sequence: CASSRTSGSYNEQFF. CDR3 nucleotide sequence: TGTGCCAGCAGCCGGACTAGCGGGAGCTACAATGAGCAGTTCTTC.

This clone was recorded once. The chain combines TRBV7-2 with TRBJ1-5; TRBD1 agrees at 7 bases. This CDR3 region has 14 residues. CDR1 and CDR2 (germline): SGHTA, FQGNSA. V dropped 5 bases and J dropped 7; count of bases not matched to a gene: 8. CDR3 sequence reads: CASSRDSPNQPQHF. The CDR3 region has the DNA TGTGCCAGCAGCCGGGACAGCCCCAACCAGCCCCAGCATTTT.

V usage is TRBV19 and J usage is TRBJ2-1, with 9 bases identical to TRBD1. The V segment lost 3 bases and the J segment 4 bases; nucleotides outside the gene matches: 16. Germline-derived CDR1 and CDR2 are LNHDA and SQIVND (reference sequence). The CDR3 contains 19 residues. The CDR3 loop is CASSMNPNNGTGMYNEQFF. The CDR3 bases are TGTGCCAGTAGTATGAATCCGAATAACGGGACAGGGATGTACAATGAGCAGTTCTTC.

The rearrangement uses TRBV21-1 and TRBJ2-7. TRBV21-1 is tagged as a pseudogene. This CDR3 is 13 amino acids long. This chain's CDR3 is CASSVGRNYEQYF. The DNA of the CDR3 is TGTGCCAGCAGCGTCGGCAGAAACTACGAGCAGTACTTC.

V is TRBV7-6 and J is TRBJ2-5; no clear D gene. This CDR3 has 12 residues. Deletions cut 4 bases from V and 5 bases from J, with 8 bases between. CDR1 is SGHVS and CDR2 is FNYEAQ in the germline V gene. CDR3 sequence reads: CASSSNGETQYF. DNA of the CDR3: TGTGCCAGCAGCTCGAACGGGGAGACCCAGTACTTC. Supplemented by reference TRBV7-6 and TRBJ2-5, the full variable domain reads GAGVSQSPRYKVTKRGQDVALRCDPISGHVSLYWYRQALGQGPEFLTYFNYEAQQDKSGLPNDRFSAERPEGSISTLTIQRTEQRDSAMYRCASSSNGETQYFGPGTRLLVL.

The chain couples TRBV7-9 to TRBJ2-7; D might be TRBD1 or TRBD2, each matching 5 bases. This CDR3 contains 14 residues. CDR1 is SEHNR and CDR2 is FQNEAQ in the germline V gene (reference sequence). Trimming shortened V by 0 bases and J by 6 bases, and 12 bases separated the two germline ends. The DNA for the CDR3 is TGTGCCAGCAGCTTAGCGCAGGGTGAGGGCGAGCAGTACTTC. Translated: CASSLAQGEGEQYF. Full variable domain (remainder filled in from reference TRBV7-9 and TRBJ2-7): DTGVSQNPRHKITKRGQNVTFRCDPISEHNRLYWYRQTLGQGPEFLTYFQNEAQLEKSRLLSDRFSAERPKGSFSTLEIQRTEQGDSAMYLCASSLAQGEGEQYFGPGTRLTVT.

The chain is built from TRBV19 and TRBJ1-5; D not resolved. Germline CDR1 is LNHDA and CDR2 is SQIVND (reference sequence). The CDR3 is made up of 15 amino acids. The V gene lost 4 bases and the J gene lost 0 bases, with 10 bases spanning the gap. The CDR3 bases are TGTGCCAGTAGTAATGGGCAGTATAGCAATCAGCCCCAGCATTTT. It encodes CASSNGQYSNQPQHF.

This rearrangement joins TRBV10-3 to TRBJ1-5; possible D gene TRBD1, 5 bases. This CDR3 is 14 amino acids long. Deletions cut 10 bases from V and 4 bases from J, with 17 bases between. Germline-derived CDR1 and CDR2 are ENHRY and SYGVKD. CDR3 sequence: CATQERRGNQPQHF. CDR3 DNA: TGTGCCACACAAGAAAGGAGGGGAAATCAGCCCCAGCATTTT.

This clone was seen only once. This rearrangement joins TRBV9 to TRBJ2-3, with 12 bases that match TRBD2. The V and J ends lost 0 bases and 0 bases, in that order; junction bases with no gene match: 2. Germline CDR1 is SGDLS and CDR2 is YYNGEE. This CDR3 has 17 residues. DNA of the CDR3: TGTGCCAGCAGCGTAGCCGGGACTAGCGGGAGCACAGATACGCAGTATTTT. Translating gives CASSVAGTSGSTDTQYF.

This chain links TRBV11-2 with TRBJ1-1; the match to TRBD1 covers 7 bases. The ends lost 2 bases at V and 6 bases at J; junction bases unmatched: 9. This CDR3 is built from 15 residues. Germline CDR1 reads SGHAT; CDR2 reads FQNNGV. The CDR3 DNA reads as TGTGCCAGCAGCTTATCCCCGACAGGGTCCGCTGAAGCTTTCTTT. This gives the protein CASSLSPTGSAEAFF.

This chain links TRBV12-3 or TRBV12-4 with TRBJ1-1; tentatively, D is TRBD1 (5 bases). The V end was cut by 5 bases, the J end by 1 base, with 8 bases between. This CDR3 comprises 13 residues. The CDR3 reads CASSQTGNTEAFF. CDR3 sequence (DNA): TGTGCCAGCAGTCAAACAGGGAACACTGAAGCTTTCTTT.

The rearrangement joins TRBV30 to TRBJ2-5; no clear D gene. The CDR3 totals 12 residues. The V end was cut by 1 base, the J end by 4 bases, with 7 bases between. Germline V gives CDR1 GTSNPN, CDR2 SVGIG (reference sequence). CDR3 in DNA: TGTGCCTGGAGTGCGAAAATAGAGACCCAGTACTTC. Residues: CAWSAKIETQYF.